These 31 T cell receptor beta chains share one sample of origin, sequenced in a study of shared clonotypes between healthy human individuals. Sequencing was performed with immunoSEQ multiplex PCR; in TCRdb, only in-frame clones are kept and a portion is missing. Altogether about 2.5 million clones are present, 85% to 95% being singletons, with the ten largest covering 0.37%. The sample was naive CD4+ T cells from PBMCs. The subset here: CD45RA+ positively selected. The receptors originated from a man aged 18 to 35 in good health. Some clones in this sample may be carry-over from other donors' samples.

The V gene is TRBV4-3, the J gene TRBJ1-4; 9 bases are a match to TRBD1. J gave up 7 bases and V 1 base, and 4 bases lay outside the gene matches. Germline V gene sequence: CDR1 LGHNA, CDR2 YSLEER. The CDR3 sequence is 15 residues long. CDR3 in DNA: TGCGCCAGCAGCCAAGGCACAGGGGGCAGTGAAAAACTGTTTTTT. As protein: CASSQGTGGSEKLFF.

This clone is a singleton in its sample. The chain links TRBV28 to TRBJ2-3; D possibly uses TRBD1 or TRBD2 (5 bases each). In germline, CDR1 is MDHEN, CDR2 SYDVKM. Trimming removed 4 bases at V and 1 base at J, with 18 bases between. The CDR3 has 17 residues. The CDR3, as DNA: TGTGCCAGCAGTTACCAGGGAAGGCGGGCGCGCACAGATACGCAGTATTTT. This gives the protein CASSYQGRRARTDTQYF.

The J gene is TRBJ1-3, the V gene TRBV6-1, with D perhaps matching TRBD1 (6 bases). The CDR3 has 15 residues. Germline V gene lookup returns CDR1 MNHNS and CDR2 SASEGT. V lost 11 bases and J 1 base, leaving 18 bases between the germline ends. This CDR3 reads CAATLQGESGNTIYF. The CDR3 nucleotides are TGTGCCGCCACCCTACAGGGCGAGTCTGGAAACACCATATATTTT.

About this clone itself: A junction end diverges from the germline sequence, so it may reflect a read error. This sequence joins TRBV10-1 and TRBJ2-5, with 8 bases identical to TRBD1. CDR1 is WNHNN and CDR2 is SYGVQD in the germline V gene (reference sequence). This CDR3 is 16 amino acids long. Here the CDR3 DNA reads TGCGCCAGCAGTGAGTCGACCCCCAGGGGGCAAGGGACCCAGTACTTC. Protein product: CASSESTPRGQGTQYF.

The rearrangement uses TRBV7-9 and TRBJ2-1; TRBD1 might be the D (6 bases). V lost 1 base to trimming and J lost 3 bases, with 16 bases between them. The CDR3 consists of 17 residues. Germline lookup yields CDR1 SEHNR and CDR2 FQNEAQ (reference sequence). The CDR3 region is CASSLVGGAWFYNEQFF. CDR3 nucleotide sequence: TGTGCCAGCAGCTTAGTTGGGGGCGCGTGGTTCTACAATGAGCAGTTCTTC.

The chain uses TRBV10-1 and TRBJ2-7, with D perhaps matching TRBD1 (5 bases). Germline assignment: CDR1 WNHNN and CDR2 SYGVQD (reference sequence). V dropped 3 bases and J dropped 6 bases, with 18 bases sitting between them. The CDR3 totals 15 residues. The DNA of the CDR3 is TGCGCCAGCAGTGATATGCCGCTTCAGGGCGGCGAGCAGTACTTC. It encodes CASSDMPLQGGEQYF.

V is TRBV19 and J is TRBJ2-7; no reliable D call. V was pared by 3 bases and J by 1 base, with 7 bases between. The germline gives CDR1 LNHDA, CDR2 SQIVND (reference sequence). The CDR3 covers 13 residues. CDR3 sequence: CASSMYLSYEQYF. The CDR3 DNA sequence: TGTGCCAGTAGTATGTACCTATCCTACGAGCAGTACTTC.

The chain combines TRBV7-2 with TRBJ2-5, with D perhaps being TRBD1 or TRBD2 (6 bases each). The germline gives CDR1 SGHTA, CDR2 FQGNSA. With 7 bases removed from V and 2 bases from J, the gap between germline ends came to 14 bases. CDR3 length: 14 residues. This CDR3 is CASTRGGNQETQYF. The CDR3, as DNA: TGTGCCAGCACCCGAGGGGGGAATCAAGAGACCCAGTACTTC.

This chain joins TRBV10-3 and TRBJ2-1; D perhaps matches TRBD2 (6 bases). Trimming cost V 8 bases and J 6 bases, with 11 bases left between them. The CDR3 contains 12 residues. Germline loops: CDR1 ENHRY, CDR2 SYGVKD. The CDR3 DNA sequence: TGTGCCATCTCACTAGCTGCCAATGAGCAGTTCTTC. It is translated as CAISLAANEQFF.

The gene calls are TRBV7-2 and TRBJ1-4; tentative D call: TRBD1 (5 bases). CDR1 is SGHTA, CDR2 FQGNSA, per germline. V shed 3 bases and J shed 3 bases, with 11 bases lying between them. The CDR3 contains 15 residues. In DNA form, the CDR3 reads TGTGCCAGCAGCTTGCAGGGCCTCGCTAATGAAAAACTGTTTTTT. This sequence encodes CASSLQGLANEKLFF.

The chain has TRBV21-1 and TRBJ1-1; the table gives TRBD1 as D, unverified against the DNA. TRBV21-1 is assigned pseudogene status. CDR3 length equals 13 residues. CDR3 amino acids: CASSTRDRGRAFF. The CDR3 DNA sequence: TGTGCCAGCAGCACCCGGGACAGGGGTAGAGCTTTCTTT.

The chain links TRBV5-4 to TRBJ2-7; TRBD2 aligns across 10 bases. V trimming: 4 bases; J trimming: 6 bases; junction bases outside the gene matches: 13. This CDR3 has 16 residues. Germline CDR1 and CDR2: SGHNT and YYREEE (reference sequence). CDR3 residues: CASSRPGLAGASEQYF. The CDR3 DNA reads as TGTGCCAGCAGCCGCCCGGGGCTAGCGGGAGCATCCGAGCAGTACTTC.

This rearrangement joins TRBV4-2 to TRBJ2-2; a weak D match, TRBD1 (7 bases). Trimming left V 3 bases short and J 3 bases short, with 17 bases between. The germline CDR1 and CDR2 sequences are LGHNA and YNFKEQ. The CDR3 is made up of 17 amino acids. CDR3 DNA: TGTGCCAGCAGCCAGGAGGGACAGCCTCCTTACACCGGGGAGCTGTTTTTT. This codes for CASSQEGQPPYTGELFF.

The gene calls are TRBV7-2 and TRBJ2-3; TRBD2 aligns across 9 bases. Per germline, CDR1 SGHTA and CDR2 FQGNSA. The V gene end was trimmed by 5 bases and the J gene end by 6 bases; junction bases not matched to a gene: 9. There are 15 residues in the CDR3. CDR3 sequence reads: CASSPPGLAFDTQYF. The CDR3 DNA reads as TGTGCCAGCAGCCCTCCCGGACTAGCGTTCGATACGCAGTATTTT.

This clone was seen more than once but under ten times. The chain combines TRBV5-1 with TRBJ1-5; D unclear. V was clipped by 7 bases and J by 3 bases, with 17 bases between them. Germline V gives CDR1 SGHRS, CDR2 YFSETQ. This CDR3 comprises 15 residues. The CDR3 protein is CASSLDPWNNQPQHF. For the CDR3, the DNA is TGCGCCAGCTCTCTGGACCCTTGGAACAATCAGCCCCAGCATTTT.

This clone was seen only once. V is TRBV6-5 and J is TRBJ2-3; 9 bases align to TRBD1. This CDR3 region has 13 residues. Germline trimming cut 9 bases from V and 3 bases from J; bases unmatched to any gene: 4. Germline CDR1 MNHEY, CDR2 SVGAGI. Written as DNA, the CDR3 is TGTGCCAGTACAGGGGGCAGGACAGATACGCAGTATTTT. It codes for CASTGGRTDTQYF.

The J gene is TRBJ2-4, the V gene TRBV27, with D uncertain. The CDR3 sequence is 10 residues long. Germline CDR1 and CDR2: MNHEY and SMNVEV (reference sequence). CDR3: CAIGKNIQYF. CDR3 sequence (DNA): TGTGCTATAGGCAAAAACATTCAGTACTTC.

The chain links TRBV5-1 to TRBJ2-2; no reliable D call. Trimming pared 0 bases from V and 1 base from J, leaving 7 bases between. CDR3 length: 15 amino acids. Germline CDR1 is SGHRS and CDR2 is YFSETQ. As DNA, the CDR3 is TGCGCCAGCAGCTTGGACAGTATGAACACCGGGGAGCTGTTTTTT. Translated: CASSLDSMNTGELFF.

The genes are TRBV6-1 and TRBJ2-7; 8 bases map to TRBD1. CDR3 length equals 14 residues. V dropped 4 bases and J dropped 3; count of bases not matched to a gene: 5. Germline V gene lookup returns CDR1 MNHNS and CDR2 SASEGT. The CDR3 sequence is CASSGRTGYYEQYF. DNA of the CDR3: TGTGCCAGCAGTGGGCGGACAGGGTACTACGAGCAGTACTTC.

The gene calls are TRBV2 and TRBJ2-5; D possibly corresponds to TRBD1 (6 bases). V was pared by 6 bases and J by 5 bases, with 13 bases between. The CDR3 spans 13 residues. CDR1 is SNHLY and CDR2 is FYNNEI in the germline V gene. The CDR3 loop reads CASSEGVWETQYF. In DNA, the CDR3 is TGTGCCAGCAGCGAGGGGGTATGGGAGACCCAGTACTTC.

The gene calls are TRBV21-1 and TRBJ1-5; the D segment call TRBD1 is taken from the table without a DNA check. TRBV21-1 counts as a pseudogene. The CDR3 totals 16 residues. CDR3 nucleotide sequence: TGTGCCAGCAGCCCTGGGGGCAGGTCCAATAATCAGCCCCAGCATTTT. Its protein product is CASSPGGRSNNQPQHF.

This sequence joins TRBV7-9 and TRBJ2-7; D is unresolved. CDR1 SEHNR and CDR2 FQNEAQ come from the germline V gene (reference sequence). This CDR3 is built from 11 residues. V lost 5 bases, J lost 5 bases, and 7 bases lay in between. CDR3 loop: CASSPGDEQYF. CDR3 in DNA: TGTGCCAGCAGCCCTGGGGACGAGCAGTACTTC.

The chain carries TRBV18 and TRBJ2-5; a possible D gene is TRBD2 (5 bases). Trimming took 2 bases from V and 4 from J, leaving 11 bases between them. The CDR3 sequence is 14 residues long. CDR1 is KGHSH, CDR2 LQKENI, per germline. CDR3 nucleotide sequence: TGTGCCAGCTCACCAAGGCCTAGCAGAGAGACCCAGTACTTC. It yields the protein CASSPRPSRETQYF.

The CDR3 DNA reads as TGTGCCAGCAGCCCCCGGGGAAGCGGGGCCGACACCGGGGAGCTGTTTTTT. It encodes CASSPRGSGADTGELFF. The gene calls are TRBV5-4 and TRBJ2-2; 7 bases are shared with TRBD2. The CDR3 has 17 amino acids. Germline CDR1 is SGHNT and CDR2 is YYREEE (reference sequence). J was trimmed by 3 bases and V by 4 bases; bases with no gene match: 12. The full variable domain, completed using reference TRBV5-4 and TRBJ2-2, is ETGVTQSPTHLIKTRGQQVTLRCSSQSGHNTVSWYQQALGQGPQFIFQYYREEENGRGNFPPRFSGLQFPNYSSELNVNALELDDSALYLCASSPRGSGADTGELFFGEGSRLTVL.

The chain links TRBV7-2 to TRBJ1-1, with D unclear. CDR1 is SGHTA, CDR2 FQGNSA, per germline. The CDR3 has 11 residues. V was clipped by 1 base and J by 11 bases, with 8 bases between them. This CDR3 reads CASSLVFSAFF. The DNA for the CDR3 is TGTGCCAGCAGCTTAGTCTTCTCGGCTTTCTTT. Full variable domain (rest looked up from reference TRBV7-2 and TRBJ1-1): GAGVSQSPSNKVTEKGKDVELRCDPISGHTALYWYRQSLGQGLEFLIYFQGNSAPDKSGLPSDRFSAERTGGSVSTLTIQRTQQEDSAVYLCASSLVFSAFFGQGTRLTVV.

The rearrangement joins TRBV19 to TRBJ1-2; D is perhaps TRBD1 (6 bases). V lost 5 bases, J lost 6 bases, and 13 bases lay in between. The CDR3 length is 13 residues. The germline V gene has CDR1 LNHDA and CDR2 SQIVND (reference sequence). The CDR3 spells CASSARGFDGYTF. Written as DNA, the CDR3 is TGTGCCAGTAGTGCCAGGGGTTTTGATGGCTACACCTTC.

The genes are TRBV5-4 and TRBJ2-7; TRBD2 aligns across 15 bases. The CDR3 runs 16 residues. V lost 4 bases, J lost 1 base, and 3 bases stayed unmatched. Germline CDR1 is SGHNT and CDR2 is YYREEE (reference sequence). The CDR3 loop is CASSDGTSGRSYEQYF. The CDR3, as DNA: TGTGCCAGCAGCGATGGGACTAGCGGGAGGTCCTACGAGCAGTACTTC.

The CDR3 sequence is CASSFSELNTEAFF. The CDR3 DNA is TGTGCCAGCAGCTTTAGTGAACTGAACACTGAAGCTTTCTTT. This chain connects TRBV11-2 to TRBJ1-1; D not certain. The CDR3 is made up of 14 amino acids. Germline CDR1 SGHAT, CDR2 FQNNGV. V was clipped by 3 bases and J by 0 bases, with 8 bases between them.

V and J are TRBV6-1 and TRBJ2-2; tentatively, D is TRBD1 (5 bases). From germline, CDR1 is MNHNS and CDR2 SASEGT. CDR3 length equals 15 residues. Trimming removed 3 bases at V and 2 bases at J, with 10 bases between. In DNA, the CDR3 is TGTGCCAGCAGTGAGTTTGGACAAAACACCGGGGAGCTGTTTTTT. Encoded protein: CASSEFGQNTGELFF.

The chain joins TRBV6-5 to TRBJ1-2, with 7 bases identical to TRBD1. The CDR3 length is 15 residues. The J segment lost 2 bases and the V segment lost 2 bases, leaving 5 bases of the junction unmatched. The germline CDR1 and CDR2 sequences are MNHEY and SVGAGI. The CDR3 DNA is TGTGCCAGCAGTTACGACCGGGACAGAAACTATGGCTACACCTTC. Translated: CASSYDRDRNYGYTF.

This sequence joins TRBV11-2 and TRBJ2-7; D could derive from TRBD1 or TRBD2 (5 bases each). The CDR3 contains 16 residues. V was shortened by 7 bases and J by 3 bases, with 22 bases between the two germline ends. In germline, CDR1 is SGHAT, CDR2 FQNNGV. Here the CDR3 reads CASIPTRHGGHYEQYF. The CDR3 nucleotides read TGTGCCAGCATTCCTACAAGACACGGAGGACACTACGAGCAGTACTTC.